The text below deals with one T cell receptor (beta chain). What it binds is unknown. The record originates from a study of STAT5B mutations in CD4+ large granular lymphocyte leukemia. Study-level findings and limits: Approximately 25% of private leukemic clonotypes occurred rarely in other patients' non-leukemic repertoires.

CDR1 is GTSNPN and CDR2 is SVGIG in the germline V gene (reference sequence). The V gene lost 2 bases and the J gene lost 7 bases, with 11 bases spanning the gap. The CDR3 spans 13 residues. Assay: immunoSEQ multiplex PCR; the TCRdb copy retains only in-frame clones and omits some. The sample yields 35,000 or so clones, about 91% seen once. The receptor comes from a human donor in good health. This rearrangement joins TRBV30 to TRBJ1-4; D is perhaps TRBD1 (5 bases). Material: CD4+ T cells from blood buffy coats. CDR3 protein: CAWSRGGGEKLFF. The CDR3 region has the DNA TGTGCCTGGAGTAGGGGTGGGGGTGAAAAACTGTTTTTT.